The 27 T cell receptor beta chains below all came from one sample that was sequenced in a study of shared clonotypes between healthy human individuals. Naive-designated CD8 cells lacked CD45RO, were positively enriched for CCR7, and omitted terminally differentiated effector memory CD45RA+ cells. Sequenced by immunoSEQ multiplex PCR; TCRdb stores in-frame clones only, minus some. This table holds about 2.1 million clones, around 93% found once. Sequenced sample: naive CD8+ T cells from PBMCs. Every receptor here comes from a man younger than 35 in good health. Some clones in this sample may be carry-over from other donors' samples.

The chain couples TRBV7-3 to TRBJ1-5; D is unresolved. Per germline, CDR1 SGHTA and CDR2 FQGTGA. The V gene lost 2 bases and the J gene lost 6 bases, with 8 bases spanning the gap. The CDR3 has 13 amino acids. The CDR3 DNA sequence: TGTGCCAGCAGCTTAGGATGGGGTCAGCCCCAGCATTTT. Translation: CASSLGWGQPQHF.

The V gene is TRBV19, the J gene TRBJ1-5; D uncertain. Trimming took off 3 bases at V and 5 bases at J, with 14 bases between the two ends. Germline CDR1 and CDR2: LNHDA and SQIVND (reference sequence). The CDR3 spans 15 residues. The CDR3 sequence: CASSIGRSLHQPQHF. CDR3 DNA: TGTGCCAGTAGTATTGGGCGGAGCCTACATCAGCCCCAGCATTTT.

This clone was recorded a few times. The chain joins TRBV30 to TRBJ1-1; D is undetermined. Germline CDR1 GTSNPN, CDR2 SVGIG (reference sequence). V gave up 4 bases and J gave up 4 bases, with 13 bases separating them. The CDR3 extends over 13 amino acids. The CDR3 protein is CAWKEDPGTEAFF. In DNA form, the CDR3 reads TGTGCCTGGAAGGAGGATCCGGGCACTGAAGCTTTCTTT.

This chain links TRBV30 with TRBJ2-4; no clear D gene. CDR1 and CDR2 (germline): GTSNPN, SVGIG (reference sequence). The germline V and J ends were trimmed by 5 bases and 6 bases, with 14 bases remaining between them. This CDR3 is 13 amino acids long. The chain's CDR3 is CAWGTKGGNIQYF. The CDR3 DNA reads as TGTGCCTGGGGAACCAAGGGCGGAAACATTCAGTACTTC.

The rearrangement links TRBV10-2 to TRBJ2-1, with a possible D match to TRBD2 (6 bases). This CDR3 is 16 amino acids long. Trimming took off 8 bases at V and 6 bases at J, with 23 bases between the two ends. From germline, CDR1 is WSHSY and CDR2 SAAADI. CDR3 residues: CASLTPRGGERNEQFF. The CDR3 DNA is TGCGCCAGCTTGACTCCAAGGGGAGGCGAGCGCAATGAGCAGTTCTTC.

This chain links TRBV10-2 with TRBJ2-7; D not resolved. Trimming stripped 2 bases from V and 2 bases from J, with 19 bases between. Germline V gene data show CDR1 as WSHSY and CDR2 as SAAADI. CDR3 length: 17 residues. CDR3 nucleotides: TGCGCCAGCAGTGAGCCCCTGGGCCCCACTACCCCCTACGAGCAGTACTTC. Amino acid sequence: CASSEPLGPTTPYEQYF.

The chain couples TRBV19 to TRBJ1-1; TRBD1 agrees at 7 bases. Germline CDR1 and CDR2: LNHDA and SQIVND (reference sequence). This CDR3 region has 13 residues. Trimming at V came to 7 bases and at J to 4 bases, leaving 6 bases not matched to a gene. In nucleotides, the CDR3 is TGTGCCAGTAATTCAGGGGGTCCCACTGAAGCTTTCTTT. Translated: CASNSGGPTEAFF.

CDR3 sequence: CASSSGPFSTDTQYF. The CDR3 nucleotides read TGTGCCAGCAGCTCCGGACCTTTTTCCACAGATACGCAGTATTTT. The chain recombines TRBV7-9 with TRBJ2-3; D uncertain. This CDR3 comprises 15 residues. Trimming shortened V by 4 bases and J by 2 bases, and 13 bases separated the two germline ends. The germline gives CDR1 SEHNR, CDR2 FQNEAQ (reference sequence).

CDR3 sequence (DNA): TGCGCCAGCAGCTTGGTTCAGGACTCCTACGAGCAGTACTTC. Encoded protein: CASSLVQDSYEQYF. The chain links TRBV5-1 to TRBJ2-7; D not certain. The V and J ends lost 0 bases and 0 bases respectively, with 7 bases between them. From germline, CDR1 is SGHRS and CDR2 YFSETQ. The CDR3 length is 14 residues.

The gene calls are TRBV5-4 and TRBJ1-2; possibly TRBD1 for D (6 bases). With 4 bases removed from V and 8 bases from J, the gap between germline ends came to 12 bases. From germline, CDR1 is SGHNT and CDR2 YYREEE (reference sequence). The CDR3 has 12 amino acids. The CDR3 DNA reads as TGTGCCAGCAGCGTGGGGGCGGACGGCTACACCTTC. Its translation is CASSVGADGYTF.

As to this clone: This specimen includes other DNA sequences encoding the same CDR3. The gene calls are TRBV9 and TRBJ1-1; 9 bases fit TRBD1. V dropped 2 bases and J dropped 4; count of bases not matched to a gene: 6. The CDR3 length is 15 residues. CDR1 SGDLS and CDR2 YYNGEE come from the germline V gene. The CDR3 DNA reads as TGTGCCAGCAGCGTGGCCGGGACAGGGATCACTGAAGCTTTCTTT. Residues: CASSVAGTGITEAFF. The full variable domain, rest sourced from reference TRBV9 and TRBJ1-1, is DSGVTQTPKHLITATGQRVTLRCSPRSGDLSVYWYQQSLDQGLQFLIQYYNGEERAKGNILERFSAQQFPDLHSELNLSSLELGDSALYFCASSVAGTGITEAFFGQGTRLTVV.

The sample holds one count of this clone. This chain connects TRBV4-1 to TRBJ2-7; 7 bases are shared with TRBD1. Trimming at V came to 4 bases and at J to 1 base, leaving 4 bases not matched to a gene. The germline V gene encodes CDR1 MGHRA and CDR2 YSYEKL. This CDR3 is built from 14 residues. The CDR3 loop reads CASSLRDRSYEQYF. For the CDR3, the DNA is TGCGCCAGCAGCCTCCGGGACAGATCCTACGAGCAGTACTTC.

The CDR3 is CASSPEPGQSYEQYF. CDR3 nucleotides: TGTGCCAGCAGTCCGGAACCGGGACAGTCCTACGAGCAGTACTTC. The genes are TRBV27 and TRBJ2-7, with 7 bases lining up with TRBD1. The V gene's germline CDR1 is MNHEY and CDR2 SMNVEV (reference sequence). This CDR3 contains 15 residues. J was trimmed by 1 base and V by 5 bases; bases with no gene match: 8.

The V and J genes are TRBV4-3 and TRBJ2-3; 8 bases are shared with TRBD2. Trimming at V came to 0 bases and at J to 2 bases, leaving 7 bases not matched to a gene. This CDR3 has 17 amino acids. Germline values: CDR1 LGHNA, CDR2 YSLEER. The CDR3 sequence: CASSQDRTSGITDTQYF. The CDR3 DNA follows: TGCGCCAGCAGCCAAGATAGAACTAGCGGTATCACAGATACGCAGTATTTT.

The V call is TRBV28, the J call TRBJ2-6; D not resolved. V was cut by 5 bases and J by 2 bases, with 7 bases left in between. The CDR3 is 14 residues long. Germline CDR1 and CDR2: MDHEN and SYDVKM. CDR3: CASSQTPGANVLTF. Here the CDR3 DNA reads TGTGCCAGCAGTCAGACCCCTGGGGCCAACGTCCTGACTTTC. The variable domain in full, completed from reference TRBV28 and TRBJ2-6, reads DVKVTQSSRYLVKRTGEKVFLECVQDMDHENMFWYRQDPGLGLRLIYFSYDVKMKEKGDIPEGYSVSREKKERFSLILESASTNQTSMYLCASSQTPGANVLTFGAGSRLTVL.

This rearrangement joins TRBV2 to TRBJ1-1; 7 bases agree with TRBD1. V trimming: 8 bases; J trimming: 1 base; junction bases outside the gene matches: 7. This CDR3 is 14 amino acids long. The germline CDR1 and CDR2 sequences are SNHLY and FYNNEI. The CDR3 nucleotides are TGTGCCAGCCATTTAACAGGGGAGAACACTGAAGCTTTCTTT. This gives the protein CASHLTGENTEAFF.

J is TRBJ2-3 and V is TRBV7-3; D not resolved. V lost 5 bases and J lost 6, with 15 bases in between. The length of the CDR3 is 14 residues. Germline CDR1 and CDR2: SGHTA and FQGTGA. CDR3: CASSPSDPADTQYF. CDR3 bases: TGTGCCAGCAGCCCCAGTGACCCCGCGGATACGCAGTATTTT.

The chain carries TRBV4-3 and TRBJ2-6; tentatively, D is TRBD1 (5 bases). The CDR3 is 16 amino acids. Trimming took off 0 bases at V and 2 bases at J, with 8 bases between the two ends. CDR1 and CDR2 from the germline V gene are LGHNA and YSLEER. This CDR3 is CASSQDRVTGANVLTF. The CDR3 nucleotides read TGCGCCAGCAGCCAAGACAGGGTGACTGGGGCCAACGTCCTGACTTTC.

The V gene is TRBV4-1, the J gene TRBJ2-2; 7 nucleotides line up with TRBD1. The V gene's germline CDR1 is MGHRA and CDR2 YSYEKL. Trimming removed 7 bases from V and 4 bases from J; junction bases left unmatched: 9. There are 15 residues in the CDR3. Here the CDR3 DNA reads TGCGCCAGCACTAAAGAGGGGGCGGGCACCGGGGAGCTGTTTTTT. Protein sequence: CASTKEGAGTGELFF.

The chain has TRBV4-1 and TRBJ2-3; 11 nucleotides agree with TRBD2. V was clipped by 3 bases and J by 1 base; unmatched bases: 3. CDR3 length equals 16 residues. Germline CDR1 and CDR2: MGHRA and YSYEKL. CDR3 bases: TGCGCCAGCAGCCAGGCACTAGCGGGGGGCACAGATACGCAGTATTTT. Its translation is CASSQALAGGTDTQYF.

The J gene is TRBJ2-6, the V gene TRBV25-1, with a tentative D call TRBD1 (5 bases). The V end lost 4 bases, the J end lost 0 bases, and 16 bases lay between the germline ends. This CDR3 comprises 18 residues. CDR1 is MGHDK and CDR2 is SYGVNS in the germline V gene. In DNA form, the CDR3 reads TGTGCCAGCAGTGCCTCAAGGGGCAGCTCCTCTGGGGCCAACGTCCTGACTTTC. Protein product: CASSASRGSSSGANVLTF.

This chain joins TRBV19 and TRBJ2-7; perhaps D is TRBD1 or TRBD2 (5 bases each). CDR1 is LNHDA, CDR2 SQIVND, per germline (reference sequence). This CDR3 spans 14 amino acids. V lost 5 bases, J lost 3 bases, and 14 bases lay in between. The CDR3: CASSPRDGHYEQYF. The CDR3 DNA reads TGTGCCAGTAGTCCCCGGGACGGACACTACGAGCAGTACTTC.

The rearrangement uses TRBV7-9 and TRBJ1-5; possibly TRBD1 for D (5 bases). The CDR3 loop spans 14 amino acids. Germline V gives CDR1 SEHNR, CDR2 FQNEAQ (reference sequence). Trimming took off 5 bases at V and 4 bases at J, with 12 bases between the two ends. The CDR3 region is CASSPLEGNQPQHF. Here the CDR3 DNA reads TGTGCCAGCAGCCCATTGGAGGGGAATCAGCCCCAGCATTTT.

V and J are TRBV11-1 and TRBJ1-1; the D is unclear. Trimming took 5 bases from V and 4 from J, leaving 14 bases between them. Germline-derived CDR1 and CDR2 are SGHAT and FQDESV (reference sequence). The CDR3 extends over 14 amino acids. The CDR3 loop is CASSQRRGGTEAFF. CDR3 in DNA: TGTGCCAGCAGCCAACGCCGGGGTGGCACTGAAGCTTTCTTT.

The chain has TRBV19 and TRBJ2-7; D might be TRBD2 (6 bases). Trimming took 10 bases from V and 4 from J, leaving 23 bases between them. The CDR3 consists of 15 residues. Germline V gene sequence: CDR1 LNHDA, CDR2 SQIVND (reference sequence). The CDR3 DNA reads TGTGCCACTCACCCGACGGCCGGGGGTGTTTACGAGCAGTACTTC. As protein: CATHPTAGGVYEQYF.

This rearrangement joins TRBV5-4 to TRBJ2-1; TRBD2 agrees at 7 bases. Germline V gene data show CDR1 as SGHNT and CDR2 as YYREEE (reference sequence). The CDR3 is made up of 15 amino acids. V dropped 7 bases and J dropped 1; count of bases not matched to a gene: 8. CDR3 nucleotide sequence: TGTGCCAGCGGACTTAAGCGGGAATCCTACAATGAGCAGTTCTTC. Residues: CASGLKRESYNEQFF. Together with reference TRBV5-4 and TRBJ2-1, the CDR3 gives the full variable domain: ETGVTQSPTHLIKTRGQQVTLRCSSQSGHNTVSWYQQALGQGPQFIFQYYREEENGRGNFPPRFSGLQFPNYSSELNVNALELDDSALYLCASGLKRESYNEQFFGPGTRLTVL.

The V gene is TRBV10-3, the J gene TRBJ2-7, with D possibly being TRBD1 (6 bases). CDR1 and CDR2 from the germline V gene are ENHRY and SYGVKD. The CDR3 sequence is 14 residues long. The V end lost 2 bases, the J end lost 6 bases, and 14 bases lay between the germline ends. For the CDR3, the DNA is TGTGCCATCAGTGAGGCAGGGGCGCGATCCGAGCAGTACTTC. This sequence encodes CAISEAGARSEQYF.